The 4 T cell receptor beta chains given below trace back to one sample, sequenced in a study of T-cell memory formation after mild COVID-19 (dated by TCRdb to about 2021). Libraries were prepared through 5' RACE. Sequencing was carried out with an Illumina NovaSeq 6000. Using fastp at Q25 and MiXCR, TCRdb reprocessed the public reads and kept productive beta chains. Records with the same CDR3 protein are collapsed into one entry carrying the most frequent genes and DNA. This sample comprises around 150,000 distinct CDR3 sequences, roughly 11% of them detected only once. The leading ten clones occupy 3.5% to 4.5% of the sample. The sample comprised PBMCs or a T cell subset sorted from them (not recorded which). These receptors were collected from a man younger than 35 who had mild COVID-19 (a few samples of this study predate the infection). The sample titles of this study are shuffled in the database, so cell type and time point are left out; the donor was told from shared clones.

This clonotype was seen a handful of times. The chain couples TRBV5-1 to TRBJ2-1, with D perhaps matching TRBD2 (6 bases). Germline V CDR1 and CDR2: SGHRS, YFSETQ. V shed 4 bases and J shed 0 bases, with 11 bases lying between them. This CDR3 spans 15 amino acids. In nucleotides, the CDR3 is TGCGCCAGCAGCCGGGACTTGAGCTCCTACAATGAGCAGTTCTTC. Translating gives CASSRDLSSYNEQFF. Full variable domain (missing parts from reference TRBV5-1 and TRBJ2-1): KAGVTQTPRYLIKTRGQQVTLSCSPISGHRSVSWYQQTPGQGLQFLFEYFSETQRNKGNFPGRFSGRQFSNSRSEMNVSTLELGDSALYLCASSRDLSSYNEQFFGPGTRLTVL.

Many counts were recorded for this clonotype. The chain recombines TRBV13 with TRBJ1-2; D not certain. The CDR3 covers 14 residues. V gave up 6 bases and J gave up 4 bases, with 15 bases separating them. CDR1 is PRHDT, CDR2 FYEKMQ, per germline (reference sequence). The CDR3 protein is CASRNEQYTYGYTF. The DNA of the CDR3 is TGTGCCAGCAGGAATGAACAGTATACCTATGGCTACACCTTC.

The rearrangement uses TRBV5-1 and TRBJ2-2, with a weak D call TRBD1 (7 bases). CDR1 and CDR2 (germline): SGHRS, YFSETQ. V dropped 0 bases and J dropped 7 bases, with 16 bases sitting between them. The CDR3 totals 16 residues. The CDR3 coding sequence is TGCGCCAGCAGCTTGGCAGTGGAGGGGGCAAGCGGGGAGCTGTTTTTT. This sequence encodes CASSLAVEGASGELFF.

This clonotype was found a few times. The chain employs TRBV7-2 and TRBJ1-1; no definite D call. Per the germline V gene, CDR1 is SGHTA and CDR2 is FQGNSA. V shed 9 bases and J shed 3 bases, with 20 bases lying between them. The CDR3 runs 15 residues. CDR3 residues: CASRRPGVGDTEAFF. DNA of the CDR3: TGTGCCAGTAGGAGACCGGGCGTCGGGGACACTGAAGCTTTCTTT.